The 21 T cell receptor beta chains presented below share a single source sample, sequenced in a study of blood T cell repertoires in COVID-19. Libraries were prepared by immunoSEQ multiplex PCR; TCRdb keeps only in-frame clonotypes and omits some of them. Of a few hundred thousand clones detected, 85% appear once; the ten largest clones hold 3% to 4.5%. Sample: peripheral blood. These receptor sequences come from a young woman with acute or convalescent COVID-19.

The chain uses TRBV9 and TRBJ1-2; TRBD1 matches at 7 bases. The germline V gene has CDR1 SGDLS and CDR2 YYNGEE. The J segment lost 3 bases and the V segment lost 3 bases, leaving 8 bases of the junction unmatched. The CDR3 is 15 amino acids. CDR3 DNA: TGTGCCAGCAGCGGCAACCCCGACAGGGACTATGGCTACACCTTC. Protein: CASSGNPDRDYGYTF.

This chain joins TRBV5-5 and TRBJ2-1; 7 positions agree with TRBD2. V lost 4 bases and J lost 5; bases outside the gene matches: 6. CDR1 is SGHKS, CDR2 YYEKEE, per germline (reference sequence). The CDR3 is 14 amino acids. The CDR3 loop is CASSGGRVDNEQFF. As DNA, the CDR3 is TGTGCCAGCAGCGGTGGGAGGGTGGACAATGAGCAGTTCTTC.

The chain uses TRBV5-8 and TRBJ1-6, with D unresolved. The CDR3 sequence is 14 residues long. Germline V gene sequence: CDR1 SGHTS, CDR2 YDEGEE. Trimming removed 2 bases at V and 2 bases at J, with 5 bases between. For the CDR3, the DNA is TGTGCCAGCAGCTTCCCCGCCTATAATTCACCCCTCCACTTT. The encoded protein is CASSFPAYNSPLHF.

This rearrangement joins TRBV5-6 to TRBJ1-3; no definite D call. The CDR3 is 12 residues long. Trimming removed 4 bases from V and 8 bases from J, with 10 bases in between. Per the germline V gene, CDR1 is SGHDT and CDR2 is YYEEEE. The CDR3, as DNA: TGTGCCAGCAGCCCGAACGGAGACACCATATATTTT. This codes for CASSPNGDTIYF.

This clone was found once. The chain has TRBV10-1 and TRBJ2-5; 10 bases fit TRBD1. After removal of 3 bases from V and 5 bases from J, the junction contained 6 bases not matched to a gene. CDR1 is WNHNN and CDR2 is SYGVQD in the germline V gene (reference sequence). The CDR3 has 15 residues. CDR3: CASSETDRGLETQYF. The CDR3 DNA sequence: TGCGCCAGCAGTGAAACTGACAGGGGGCTTGAGACCCAGTACTTC.

V is TRBV5-6 and J is TRBJ2-3; 9 bases align to TRBD2. V gave up 4 bases and J gave up 6 bases; unmatched junction bases: 12. This CDR3 contains 16 residues. Germline loops: CDR1 SGHDT, CDR2 YYEEEE. This CDR3 reads CASSTRTSALSDTQYF. The CDR3 DNA is TGTGCCAGCAGCACCCGGACTAGCGCCTTATCCGATACGCAGTATTTT. The full variable domain, its missing parts supplied by reference TRBV5-6 and TRBJ2-3, is DAGVTQSPTHLIKTRGQQVTLRCSPKSGHDTVSWYQQALGQGPQFIFQYYEEEERQRGNFPDRFSGHQFPNYSSELNVNALLLGDSALYLCASSTRTSALSDTQYFGPGTRLTVL.

V usage is TRBV30 and J usage is TRBJ1-2; D possibly corresponds to TRBD1 (5 bases). From germline, CDR1 is GTSNPN and CDR2 SVGIG (reference sequence). V lost 5 bases and J 6 bases, leaving 22 bases between the germline ends. The CDR3 totals 15 residues. This CDR3 is CAWGPGLESLNGYTF. DNA of the CDR3: TGTGCCTGGGGCCCGGGACTGGAGAGTTTAAATGGCTACACCTTC.

This chain connects TRBV27 to TRBJ1-4, with D hard to call. Germline-derived CDR1 and CDR2 are MNHEY and SMNVEV (reference sequence). V shed 2 bases and J shed 11 bases, with 9 bases lying between them. The CDR3 loop spans 12 amino acids. The DNA for the CDR3 is TGTGCCAGCAGTTTAACTTCGGGTAAACTGTTTTTT. Translated, it gives CASSLTSGKLFF.

V and J are TRBV29-1 and TRBJ1-1, with a weak D call TRBD1 (6 bases). CDR3 length: 14 amino acids. CDR1 is SQVTM and CDR2 is ANQGSEA in the germline V gene. V lost 1 base, J lost 6 bases, and 15 bases lay in between. This CDR3 is CSVEGWTALPEAFF. CDR3 DNA: TGCAGCGTTGAAGGCTGGACAGCCTTACCTGAAGCTTTCTTT.

The genes are TRBV2 and TRBJ1-4, with no clear D. CDR1 and CDR2 (germline): SNHLY, FYNNEI. The CDR3 runs to 15 residues. Trimming took off 5 bases at V and 0 bases at J, with 10 bases between the two ends. The CDR3 region has the DNA TGTGCCAGCAGTAAACAGCTCGCAACTAATGAAAAACTGTTTTTT. Protein sequence: CASSKQLATNEKLFF.

This chain links TRBV6-1 with TRBJ2-7, with 10 nucleotides matching TRBD1. The CDR3 is made up of 15 amino acids. The V gene's germline CDR1 is MNHNS and CDR2 SASEGT. V lost 3 bases, J lost 0 bases, and 2 bases stayed unmatched. Here the CDR3 reads CASSEGTGASYEQYF. CDR3 coding DNA: TGTGCCAGCAGTGAGGGGACAGGGGCCTCCTACGAGCAGTACTTC.

The chain has TRBV5-1 and TRBJ2-1, with TRBD1 identical over 9 bases. This CDR3 is 17 amino acids long. With V trimmed by 1 base and J by 3 bases, 8 bases remained unmatched. From germline, CDR1 is SGHRS and CDR2 YFSETQ. Here the CDR3 DNA reads TGCGCCAGCAGCTTGCTATCTACAGGGGGCGTCTACAATGAGCAGTTCTTC. It translates to CASSLLSTGGVYNEQFF.

This clone has only a few counts. V is TRBV18 and J is TRBJ1-5, with a weak D call TRBD1 (6 bases). Germline assignment: CDR1 KGHSH and CDR2 LQKENI. The V end was cut by 5 bases, the J end by 5 bases, with 10 bases between. The CDR3 has 13 amino acids. CDR3: CASSADRYQPQHF. DNA of the CDR3: TGTGCCAGCTCAGCTGACAGGTATCAGCCCCAGCATTTT. Combining the CDR3 with reference TRBV18 and TRBJ1-5 gives the whole variable domain NAGVMQNPRHLVRRRGQEARLRCSPMKGHSHVYWYRQLPEEGLKFMVYLQKENIIDESGMPKERFSAEFPKEGPSILRIQQVVRGDSAAYFCASSADRYQPQHFGDGTRLSIL.

V gene TRBV9 combines with J gene TRBJ2-2; TRBD2 matches 8 bases. The CDR3 is 18 amino acids. CDR1 and CDR2 (germline): SGDLS, YYNGEE. The V segment lost 1 base and the J segment 3 bases; nucleotides outside the gene matches: 11. In nucleotides, the CDR3 is TGTGCCAGCAGCGTATGGTCGGGAGGGCTCGGCGACACCGGGGAGCTGTTTTTT. Its protein is CASSVWSGGLGDTGELFF.

This chain connects TRBV28 to TRBJ2-1; the D gene is possibly TRBD2 (5 bases). Germline V CDR1 and CDR2: MDHEN, SYDVKM. The CDR3 is made up of 15 amino acids. V lost 7 bases to trimming and J lost 8 bases, with 21 bases between them. This CDR3 is CASTTPVAGRDEQFF. In DNA, the CDR3 is TGTGCCAGCACCACCCCCGTCGCGGGTCGAGATGAGCAGTTCTTC.

In the case of this clone: Different DNA sequences within this sample yield the same CDR3. This chain joins TRBV19 and TRBJ1-1; D not certain. Germline loops: CDR1 LNHDA, CDR2 SQIVND (reference sequence). The CDR3 contains 13 residues. V was clipped by 1 base and J by 1 base, with 4 bases between them. The CDR3 sequence: CASSIGRNTEAFF. CDR3 nucleotides: TGTGCCAGTAGTATAGGGAGGAACACTGAAGCTTTCTTT. Full variable domain (outside the CDR3, taken from reference TRBV19 and TRBJ1-1): DGGITQSPKYLFRKEGQNVTLSCEQNLNHDAMYWYRQDPGQGLRLIYYSQIVNDFQKGDIAEGYSVSREKKESFPLTVTSAQKNPTAFYLCASSIGRNTEAFFGQGTRLTVV.

The chain links TRBV18 to TRBJ2-1; D may be TRBD2 (6 bases). V lost 0 bases and J lost 10, with 10 bases in between. CDR3 length equals 13 residues. Germline V gives CDR1 KGHSH, CDR2 LQKENI. The CDR3 sequence is CASSPPGLAEQFF. In nucleotides, the CDR3 is TGTGCCAGCTCACCACCCGGCCTAGCGGAGCAGTTCTTC.

The chain uses TRBV29-1 and TRBJ2-7; no clear D. The germline V gene has CDR1 SQVTM and CDR2 ANQGSEA. V gave up 4 bases and J gave up 7 bases, with 8 bases separating them. This CDR3 has 10 amino acids. The CDR3 coding sequence is TGCAGCGTTGTTTTAGTAGAGCAGTACTTC. It is translated as CSVVLVEQYF.

This clone was seen just once. The V call is TRBV7-8, the J call TRBJ1-6; maybe TRBD1 (6 bases). The CDR3 is 17 residues long. The V and J ends lost 0 bases and 8 bases respectively, with 17 bases between them. CDR1 and CDR2 from the germline V gene are SGHVS and FQNEAQ. CDR3 in amino acids: CASSLAGHQSGHSPLHF. The CDR3, as DNA: TGTGCCAGCAGCTTAGCGGGACACCAGTCGGGACATTCACCCCTCCACTTT.

CDR3 in DNA: TGTGCTAGTGGTCAGGGACAGTCCTACGAGCAGTACTTC. Translated, it gives CASGQGQSYEQYF. The V gene is TRBV12-5, the J gene TRBJ2-7; TRBD1 matches 7 bases. This CDR3 is built from 13 residues. Germline CDR1 is LGHNT and CDR2 is FRNRAP. The junction had 2 bases not matched to a gene; V was cut back by 5 bases and J by 1 base.

The chain uses TRBV21-1 and TRBJ2-5; TRBD1 was called by the table and not checked on the DNA. TRBV21-1 is noted as a pseudogene. The CDR3 loop spans 15 amino acids. CDR3 amino acids: CASRRRWGHQETQYF. DNA of the CDR3: TGTGCCAGCAGGCGTCGCTGGGGGCACCAAGAGACCCAGTACTTC.